The rows below give T cell receptor beta chains drawn from one sample of a study of blood T cells in healthy people across ages. TCRdb passed the 5' RACE reads through MiXCR, listing each CDR3 protein once. Here the sample spans hundreds of thousands of distinct CDR3 sequences, around half being singletons. Sequenced material: blood. The source is a woman aged 55 to 70 in good health. Each CDR3 is given with its conserved first and last residue. D genes are given only for firm matches. Size values are once, few and many counts, or a class for expanded clones, and some rows have none.

TGTGCCAGCAGTTATTGGGGCACATCCTCTAGGGCCAACGTCCTGACTTTC | CASSYWGTSSRANVLTF | TRBV6-2/TRBV6-3 | . | TRBJ2-6 | .
TGTGCCAGCAGGGTACAGGGTTATGAGCAGTTCTTC | CASRVQGYEQFF | TRBV6-1 | . | TRBJ2-1 | .
TGTGCCAGCAGTTTAAGAACAATTGGTAATCGGTCACCCCTCCACTTT | CASSLRTIGNRSPLHF | TRBV12-3/TRBV12-4 | many | TRBJ1-6 | .
TGTGCCAGCAGCTTAATGGGTGGGACTAGACCGGGTGAGCAGTTCTTC | CASSLMGGTRPGEQFF | TRBV7-3 | . | TRBJ2-1 | TRBD2
TGTGCCAGCAGCTTGGGTGGTAATTCACCCCTCCACTTT | CASSLGGNSPLHF | TRBV27 | many | TRBJ1-6 | .
TGTGCCAGCAGCTTGGTGGCGGGGGCTAACAATGAGCAGTACTTC | CASSLVAGANNEQYF | TRBV5-4 | few | TRBJ2-7 | .
TGTGCCAGCAGTGCCGCCGGGACTAGCGGGACCTACGAGCAGTACTTC | CASSAAGTSGTYEQYF | TRBV28 | few | TRBJ2-7 | TRBD2
TGTGCCAGCAGTGGGGACGGAACCTACGAGCAGTACTTC | CASSGDGTYEQYF | TRBV28 | . | TRBJ2-7 | .
TGTGCCAGCAGTTTTGGGACAGACAGCAATGAGCAGTTCTTC | CASSFGTDSNEQFF | TRBV27 | . | TRBJ2-1 | TRBD1
TGCAGCGTTAGGGACGGTGGGACAATGAACACTGAAGCTTTCTTT | CSVRDGGTMNTEAFF | TRBV29-1 | few | TRBJ1-1 | .